The 21 T cell receptor beta chains below were found in one sample sequenced in a study of cytomegalovirus exposure and HLA in healthy donors. It was with 60 Vbeta and 13 Jbeta primers that the PCR ran. Some clones are missing from TCRdb's copy, which holds only in-frame ones; the method was immunoSEQ multiplex PCR. The sample carries approximately 150,000 clones, approximately 78% recorded once. The sequenced sample was PBMCs. The receptor set was obtained from a woman between 25 and 40 years old in good health and CMV-seropositive.

With regard to this clone: Other DNA variants within this sample encode the same CDR3. This sequence joins TRBV7-9 and TRBJ1-1; maybe TRBD1 (5 bases). This CDR3 spans 13 amino acids. V was trimmed by 1 base and J by 4 bases, leaving 7 bases between them. CDR1 and CDR2 (germline): SEHNR, FQNEAQ (reference sequence). The CDR3 DNA follows: TGTGCCAGCAGCTTAGGTCAGGGCACTGAAGCTTTCTTT. Protein product: CASSLGQGTEAFF.

This clone was seen just once. An end of the junction differs from the germline gene, which may be a read error. The chain's CDR3 is CSSSLVYKSTDTQYF. The CDR3 DNA reads TGTTCCAGCAGCTTAGTATACAAGAGCACAGATACGCAGTATTTT. The chain has TRBV7-9 and TRBJ2-3; D not resolved. Looked up from germline, CDR1 is SEHNR and CDR2 is FQNEAQ (reference sequence). This CDR3 has 15 amino acids.

The chain employs TRBV30 and TRBJ1-3; 7 nucleotides agree with TRBD1. With 7 bases clipped from V and 0 bases from J, the junction kept 6 bases outside the gene matches. Germline CDR1 is GTSNPN and CDR2 is SVGIG (reference sequence). There are 14 residues in the CDR3. CDR3 amino acids: CAYSTGNSGNTIYF. In DNA form, the CDR3 reads TGTGCCTATTCGACAGGGAACTCTGGAAACACCATATATTTT.

The gene calls are TRBV6-6 and TRBJ2-2, with D possibly TRBD1 on 6 matching bases. Trimming cost V 0 bases and J 4 bases, with 9 bases left between them. This CDR3 is 15 amino acids long. The germline CDR1 and CDR2 sequences are MNHNY and SVGAGI (reference sequence). In nucleotides, the CDR3 is TGTGCCAGCAGTTACTCAGGACAGCCCACCGGGGAGCTGTTTTTT. As protein: CASSYSGQPTGELFF.

The rearrangement links TRBV7-2 to TRBJ2-3; perhaps TRBD1 as D (6 bases). Germline V gives CDR1 SGHTA, CDR2 FQGNSA. The germline V and J ends were trimmed by 1 base and 2 bases, with 10 bases remaining between them. This CDR3 has 15 residues. The CDR3 spells CASSLVGGHTDTQYF. CDR3 bases: TGTGCCAGCAGCTTAGTTGGGGGCCACACAGATACGCAGTATTTT.

CDR3 sequence (DNA): TGCAGCGCTGGACAGGGACAGTCCTACGAGCAGTACTTC. Amino acids: CSAGQGQSYEQYF. The J gene is TRBJ2-5, the V gene TRBV29-1; 8 bases are shared with TRBD1. Near its end, the DNA agrees better with TRBJ2-7, so the J call may be wrong. This CDR3 is built from 13 residues. The germline gives CDR1 SQVTM, CDR2 ANQGSEA.

The rearrangement links TRBV5-1 to TRBJ2-3, with 8 positions matching TRBD1. CDR1 SGHRS and CDR2 YFSETQ come from the germline V gene. The CDR3 spans 15 residues. The trim removed 5 bases at V and 2 bases at J, leaving 7 bases unmatched. The chain's CDR3 is CASSSDRVTTDTQYF. The DNA of the CDR3 is TGCGCCAGCAGTTCGGACAGGGTAACCACAGATACGCAGTATTTT.

This clone occurred a few times. V usage is TRBV9 and J usage is TRBJ2-7; D might be TRBD2 (6 bases). The V gene's germline CDR1 is SGDLS and CDR2 YYNGEE. Trimming removed 0 bases at V and 2 bases at J, with 15 bases between. The CDR3 contains 16 residues. CDR3 loop: CASSVAGGTTPYEQYF. CDR3 nucleotide sequence: TGTGCCAGCAGCGTAGCTGGCGGGACCACGCCCTACGAGCAGTACTTC.

V is TRBV5-4 and J is TRBJ2-5, with TRBD2 identical over 7 bases. Germline values: CDR1 SGHNT, CDR2 YYREEE (reference sequence). V trimming: 4 bases; J trimming: 1 base; junction bases outside the gene matches: 7. The CDR3 is made up of 15 amino acids. CDR3 amino acids: CASSASGGIQETQYF. Here the CDR3 DNA reads TGTGCCAGCAGCGCGTCGGGGGGTATCCAAGAGACCCAGTACTTC.

This clone occurred once. The chain joins TRBV5-6 to TRBJ2-7; tentatively, D is TRBD1 (6 bases). Germline V gene data show CDR1 as SGHDT and CDR2 as YYEEEE. V lost 0 bases to trimming and J lost 6 bases, with 7 bases between them. CDR3 length equals 12 residues. The CDR3 loop is CASSLVGGEQYF. In nucleotides, the CDR3 is TGTGCCAGCAGCTTGGTAGGGGGCGAGCAGTACTTC.

The chain combines TRBV15 with TRBJ1-1; TRBD1 aligns across 7 bases. Germline CDR1 and CDR2: LNHNV and YYDKDF (reference sequence). This CDR3 is built from 14 residues. V trimming: 3 bases; J trimming: 0 bases; junction bases outside the gene matches: 1. CDR3 in amino acids: CATSRGTVNTEAFF. In DNA form, the CDR3 reads TGTGCCACCAGCAGGGGGACAGTGAACACTGAAGCTTTCTTT.

This clone was observed many times. The rearrangement links TRBV25-1 to TRBJ1-2; D gene uncertain. The ends were cut back, 3 bases at V and 5 bases at J, with 7 bases in the middle. CDR1 is MGHDK, CDR2 SYGVNS, per germline. The CDR3 sequence is 12 residues long. CDR3 nucleotide sequence: TGTGCCAGCAGTGATGGGAGGTATGGCTACACCTTC. Translation gives CASSDGRYGYTF.

The V call is TRBV6-6, the J call TRBJ1-1; 9 nucleotides align to TRBD1. The CDR3 length is 13 residues. Per germline, CDR1 MNHNY and CDR2 SVGAGI (reference sequence). With 5 bases clipped from V and 6 bases from J, the junction kept 4 bases outside the gene matches. CDR3 sequence (DNA): TGTGCCAGCAGTCGTGGGACAGGGCCTGAAGCTTTCTTT. Translated, it gives CASSRGTGPEAFF.

This chain joins TRBV28 and TRBJ2-3, with D possibly matching TRBD2 (6 bases). The CDR3 has 15 residues. Germline CDR1 is MDHEN and CDR2 is SYDVKM. Trimming removed 4 bases from V and 2 bases from J, with 13 bases in between. CDR3 sequence (DNA): TGTGCCAGCAGTTCCCTGCGGAGGGCCACAGATACGCAGTATTTT. Translated: CASSSLRRATDTQYF.

The chain uses TRBV11-2 and TRBJ1-1; D gene unclear. V was cut by 5 bases and J by 5 bases, with 15 bases left in between. The CDR3 is 14 amino acids. The germline CDR1 and CDR2 sequences are SGHAT and FQNNGV. The CDR3 DNA reads TGTGCCAGCAGCCACGACTTTTACCGAACTGAAGCTTTCTTT. As protein: CASSHDFYRTEAFF.

The chain has TRBV4-3 and TRBJ2-1, with TRBD2 as a possible D gene (5 bases). CDR1 is LGHNA and CDR2 is YSLEER in the germline V gene. Trimming stripped 4 bases from V and 6 bases from J, with 13 bases between. This CDR3 spans 14 amino acids. CDR3 DNA: TGCGCCAGCAGCCTGGACTTCCTCCTCAATGAGCAGTTCTTC. Encoded protein: CASSLDFLLNEQFF.

Concerning this clone: This same CDR3 is encoded by further DNA sequences in the sample. The CDR3 DNA reads TGCAGCGTTGAACAGGGAGGCGAGACCCAGTACTTC. Its translation: CSVEQGGETQYF. This chain connects TRBV29-1 to TRBJ2-5, with D perhaps TRBD2 (6 bases). Germline V gene data show CDR1 as SQVTM and CDR2 as ANQGSEA. CDR3 length equals 12 residues. Deletions cut 2 bases from V and 5 bases from J, with 9 bases between.

The J gene is TRBJ2-1, the V gene TRBV7-9; unclear D gene. This CDR3 has 15 residues. V dropped 2 bases and J dropped 10 bases, with 18 bases sitting between them. CDR1 and CDR2 from the germline V gene are SEHNR and FQNEAQ (reference sequence). The DNA for the CDR3 is TGTGCCAGCAGCTTAAGAAAAAACCCTCCGGAGGAGCAGTTCTTC. It translates to CASSLRKNPPEEQFF.

J is TRBJ1-1 and V is TRBV7-6; a weak D match, TRBD1 (5 bases). Trimming left V 1 base short and J 5 bases short, with 8 bases between. The germline CDR1 and CDR2 sequences are SGHVS and FNYEAQ. The CDR3 length is 13 residues. DNA of the CDR3: TGTGCCAGCAGCTTAGTCTCAGGGACTGAAGCTTTCTTT. This translates into CASSLVSGTEAFF.

The chain has TRBV6-1 and TRBJ2-2, with no clear D. Trimming left V 1 base short and J 6 bases short, with 6 bases between. Germline V gene data show CDR1 as MNHNS and CDR2 as SASEGT. This CDR3 comprises 13 residues. The CDR3 DNA follows: TGTGCCAGCAGTGAAGTAGTCGCCGGGGAGCTGTTTTTT. Its translation: CASSEVVAGELFF.

This clone has only one observation. V is TRBV2 and J is TRBJ1-1, with 9 bases fitting TRBD1. Germline V gives CDR1 SNHLY, CDR2 FYNNEI. Trimming at V came to 6 bases and at J to 4 bases, leaving 6 bases not matched to a gene. The CDR3 runs to 14 residues. CDR3 amino acids: CASRRTGDATEAFF. The CDR3 DNA sequence: TGTGCCAGCAGAAGGACAGGGGATGCCACTGAAGCTTTCTTT.